Listed below are T cell receptor beta chains from one sample, sequenced in a study of a mutant IDH1 vaccine in newly diagnosed glioma. Assay used: immunoSEQ multiplex PCR; TCRdb lists only in-frame clones, some missing. The table has some 60,000 clones, roughly 80% seen once; the top ten hold roughly 5%. These receptors lack a known antigen. Source: PBMCs, taken from a glioma patient whose treatment included an IDH1 peptide vaccine. These TCRs come from a man in his forties with glioma. The CDR3 runs from the conserved cysteine through the conserved F or W. D genes are given only for firm matches. Not every row has a clone size; where given, it reads once, few, many or a size class.

v_call	d_call	clone_size	j_call	cdr3_aa	cdr3_nt
TRBV7-9	-	few	TRBJ1-2	CASSARSDYGYTF	TGTGCCAGCAGCGCCCGGAGTGACTATGGCTACACCTTC
TRBV7-2	TRBD1	-	TRBJ1-1	CASSLGGGNTEAFF	TGTGCCAGCAGCTTAGGAGGGGGCAACACTGAAGCTTTCTTT
TRBV6-1	TRBD2	-	TRBJ2-5	CASSELAGGQETQYF	TGTGCCAGCAGTGAACTAGCGGGGGGGCAAGAGACCCAGTACTTC
TRBV10-3	TRBD2	-	TRBJ2-3	CATGTSGSTDTQYF	TGTGCCACTGGGACTAGCGGTAGCACAGATACGCAGTATTTT
TRBV6-5	-	-	TRBJ2-1	CASSYSTGSYNEQFF	TGTGCCAGCAGTTACTCGACCGGGAGCTACAATGAGCAGTTCTTC
TRBV15	-	few	TRBJ1-1	CATSRDLRGVNTEAFF	TGTGCCACCAGCAGAGATCTAAGGGGGGTGAACACTGAAGCTTTCTTT
TRBV7-2	-	-	TRBJ2-5	CASSANGLGETQYF	TGTGCCAGCAGCGCGAATGGGTTGGGGGAGACCCAGTACTTC
TRBV12-5	-	-	TRBJ1-5	CASYYLGGSWEGNQPQHF	TGTGCTAGTTACTACCTAGGGGGGTCATGGGAAGGCAATCAGCCCCAGCATTTT
TRBV28	TRBD1	-	TRBJ2-6	CASGSDRSGANVLTF	TGTGCCAGCGGCTCGGACAGGTCTGGGGCCAACGTCCTGACTTTC
TRBV2	-	-	TRBJ2-7	CASSENWGGEQYF	TGTGCCAGCAGTGAAAATTGGGGAGGCGAGCAGTACTTC